The 29 T cell receptor beta chains below were found in one sample sequenced in a study of monozygotic twins with inflammatory bowel disease (dated by TCRdb to about 2019). Libraries were built with 5' RACE. Sequenced on an Illumina HiSeq 2500. Each entry corresponds to one CDR3 protein sequence from reads that TCRdb reprocessed, and DNA is not given. The table held for this sample gives around 400,000 distinct CDR3 sequences. The top ten clonotypes cover 2.4% of the sample. The specimen sequenced was blood. Receptor source: a human donor with ulcerative colitis or Crohn's disease, or a healthy co-twin of an affected twin (not recorded which).

This chain links TRBV20-1 with TRBJ2-2; the D gene TCRdb calls, TRBD2, cannot be checked with no DNA. This CDR3 contains 16 residues. The germline CDR1 and CDR2 sequences are DFQATT and SNEGSKA (reference sequence). The CDR3 loop reads CSARDPGGGGPGELFF.

The CDR3 protein is CAISGTSGLDTQYF. The V gene is TRBV10-3, the J gene TRBJ2-3; the TRBD2 assignment by TCRdb is unverifiable without DNA. The CDR3 length is 14 residues. Germline V gives CDR1 ENHRY, CDR2 SYGVKD.

This CDR3 reads CASSEEGTAFF. The chain couples TRBV2 to TRBJ1-1. Germline loops: CDR1 SNHLY, CDR2 FYNNEI. This CDR3 comprises 11 residues.

The J gene is TRBJ2-5, the V gene TRBV12-3 or TRBV12-4; TCRdb indicates TRBD1, and absent DNA this call remains unverified. The CDR3 has 13 amino acids. The CDR3 spells CASSSPQQETQYF.

The V gene is TRBV9, the J gene TRBJ1-2; there is no DNA to check the TCRdb D call of TRBD1. Germline CDR1 reads SGDLS; CDR2 reads YYNGEE. The CDR3 extends over 16 amino acids. The CDR3 spells CASSTLGVGINYGYTF.

This chain uses TRBV28 with TRBJ2-6; TCRdb selects TRBD1, and the lack of DNA leaves this call unchecked. The CDR3 has 15 residues. CDR1 and CDR2 from the germline V gene are MDHEN and SYDVKM. CDR3 sequence reads: CASRSRQGRRNVLTF.

The chain employs TRBV5-1 and TRBJ2-3; TCRdb's D gene call, TRBD2, goes unchecked for lack of DNA. The CDR3 sequence is 15 residues long. Per germline, CDR1 SGHRS and CDR2 YFSETQ. The CDR3 loop reads CASSGPSGAGDTQYF.

This rearrangement joins TRBV12-3 or TRBV12-4 to TRBJ1-5. This CDR3 region has 14 residues. CDR3 residues: CASSLQYSNQPQHF.

V is TRBV11-2 and J is TRBJ1-4. CDR1 SGHAT and CDR2 FQNNGV come from the germline V gene. This CDR3 region has 14 residues. CDR3 in amino acids: CASSLNSHNEKLFF.

The CDR3 here is CSAPHTGELFF. The J gene is TRBJ2-2, the V gene TRBV20-1. The CDR3 extends over 11 amino acids. Per the germline V gene, CDR1 is DFQATT and CDR2 is SNEGSKA (reference sequence).

This chain joins TRBV20-1 and TRBJ2-5; TCRdb proposes TRBD2, but this gene call is untestable without DNA. CDR3 length: 15 amino acids. Germline lookup yields CDR1 DFQATT and CDR2 SNEGSKA (reference sequence). The CDR3 spells CSARELAGPQETQYF.

The chain has TRBV12-3 or TRBV12-4 and TRBJ1-1; TCRdb lists TRBD1, though no DNA is available to test this call. The CDR3 is 19 residues long. CDR3: CASSLPPMGTGGVSTEAFF.

The rearrangement links TRBV28 to TRBJ1-3. In germline, CDR1 is MDHEN, CDR2 SYDVKM. The CDR3 is made up of 15 amino acids. CDR3 amino acids: CASSFQTGSGNTIYF.

This rearrangement joins TRBV11-2 to TRBJ2-5; the D gene TCRdb calls, TRBD2, cannot be checked with no DNA. The CDR3 runs 14 residues. Germline V gene lookup returns CDR1 SGHAT and CDR2 FQNNGV. CDR3 in amino acids: CASSSSTSSPAQYF.

The chain uses TRBV30 and TRBJ2-3; TCRdb returns TRBD1, unconfirmable since there is no DNA. This CDR3 region has 16 residues. Germline V lookup: CDR1 GTSNPN, CDR2 SVGIG (reference sequence). CDR3 amino acids: CAWTKRGAGSTDTQYF.

The genes are TRBV3-1 and TRBJ1-5. Germline V gene data show CDR1 as LGHDT and CDR2 as YNNKEL (reference sequence). There are 17 residues in the CDR3. Here the CDR3 reads CASSRDYGSGSNQPQHF.

The chain employs TRBV12-3 or TRBV12-4 and TRBJ2-5; TCRdb reports TRBD1, a call that lacks DNA to check it against. This CDR3 has 15 amino acids. The CDR3: CASSPSTGGWETQYF.

The chain uses TRBV28 and TRBJ2-7. The CDR3 has 12 residues. Germline lookup yields CDR1 MDHEN and CDR2 SYDVKM. The CDR3 protein is CASNPDSYEQYF.

V usage is TRBV2 and J usage is TRBJ2-1; checking the TCRdb D call of TRBD2 is not possible without DNA. This CDR3 contains 17 residues. Germline assignment: CDR1 SNHLY and CDR2 FYNNEI. The CDR3 protein is CASNSPREGLADNEQFF.

This sequence joins TRBV15 and TRBJ2-2; TCRdb calls TRBD2, which cannot be checked without DNA. Germline CDR1 LNHNV, CDR2 YYDKDF (reference sequence). The CDR3 sequence is 14 residues long. CDR3 residues: CATRAGGNTGELFF.

V usage is TRBV5-1 and J usage is TRBJ2-7; TCRdb names TRBD1, which stays unverified in the absence of DNA. Germline V gene data show CDR1 as SGHRS and CDR2 as YFSETQ. The CDR3 runs to 14 residues. The chain's CDR3 is CASSISRGQYEQYF.

This CDR3 is CASSDPGTVYGYTF. This chain connects TRBV6-1 to TRBJ1-2; TCRdb indicates TRBD1, and absent DNA this call remains unverified. The CDR3 length is 14 residues. CDR1 MNHNS and CDR2 SASEGT come from the germline V gene.

The chain links TRBV19 to TRBJ2-7; the D gene TCRdb calls, TRBD1, cannot be checked with no DNA. CDR3 length: 15 residues. Germline values: CDR1 LNHDA, CDR2 SQIVND (reference sequence). This CDR3 is CASSLKLGDIYEQYF.

The rearrangement joins TRBV4-1 to TRBJ1-6; TCRdb designates TRBD1, a call that cannot be tested without DNA. CDR3 length: 15 amino acids. Germline CDR1 is MGHRA and CDR2 is YSYEKL. The CDR3 loop reads CASSQGQAYNSPLHF.

The CDR3 protein is CASSQGGATFF. This chain links TRBV7-2 with TRBJ1-1; TCRdb names TRBD1, which stays unverified in the absence of DNA. The CDR3 has 11 amino acids. The germline CDR1 and CDR2 sequences are SGHTA and FQGNSA.

The chain carries TRBV4-2 and TRBJ1-1. Looked up from germline, CDR1 is LGHNA and CDR2 is YNFKEQ. The CDR3 is 13 amino acids. The CDR3 is CASSQLLNTEAFF.

This chain uses TRBV7-2 with TRBJ2-2; TCRdb's assignment of TRBD2 cannot be checked, as there is no DNA. CDR1 is SGHTA and CDR2 is FQGNSA in the germline V gene. The CDR3 extends over 15 amino acids. The CDR3 sequence is CASSLGLANTGELFF.

The genes are TRBV9 and TRBJ2-1; TCRdb returns TRBD1, unconfirmable since there is no DNA. This CDR3 has 15 amino acids. Germline assignment: CDR1 SGDLS and CDR2 YYNGEE. CDR3 residues: CASSVRQGGSNEQFF. Variable domain in full (rest from reference TRBV9 and TRBJ2-1): DSGVTQTPKHLITATGQRVTLRCSPRSGDLSVYWYQQSLDQGLQFLIQYYNGEERAKGNILERFSAQQFPDLHSELNLSSLELGDSALYFCASSVRQGGSNEQFFGPGTRLTVL.

The chain joins TRBV2 to TRBJ1-6; TCRdb selects TRBD1, and the lack of DNA leaves this call unchecked. The CDR3 extends over 12 amino acids. Germline V gene data show CDR1 as SNHLY and CDR2 as FYNNEI. CDR3 loop: CASRPGGSPLHF.